These 22 T cell receptor beta chains were all obtained from the same sample, sequenced in a study of T cells in pancreatic ductal adenocarcinoma. No neoadjuvant therapy was given to the selected pancreatic ductal adenocarcinoma patients before their surgery. The method was immunoSEQ multiplex PCR; TCRdb's version includes in-frame clones alone and lacks a portion of them. This table has about 100,000 clones, around 96% appearing once. Source material: PBMCs. The source is a human donor with pancreatic ductal adenocarcinoma.

The gene calls are TRBV28 and TRBJ1-1; TRBD1 matches at 7 bases. The CDR3 extends over 12 amino acids. After removal of 10 bases from V and 3 bases from J, the junction contained 5 bases not matched to a gene. From germline, CDR1 is MDHEN and CDR2 SYDVKM. The CDR3 nucleotides read TGTGCCACCACGACAGGGTACACTGAAGCTTTCTTT. Protein product: CATTTGYTEAFF.

The chain is built from TRBV11-1 and TRBJ2-7; TRBD2 is a possible D gene (7 bases). The CDR3 consists of 14 residues. Per germline, CDR1 SGHAT and CDR2 FQDESV (reference sequence). V lost 6 bases and J lost 2, with 14 bases in between. The CDR3 bases are TGTGCCAGCAGGGGGGGGGCTGGAACCTACGAGCAGTACTTC. It translates to CASRGGAGTYEQYF.

The chain uses TRBV29-1 and TRBJ1-1; D not resolved. The V gene's germline CDR1 is SQVTM and CDR2 ANQGSEA. V lost 3 bases to trimming and J lost 5 bases, with 16 bases between them. This CDR3 has 14 residues. DNA for the CDR3: TGCAGCGTTGACCTTGCCCGCAGTGGTACTGAAGCTTTCTTT. It translates to CSVDLARSGTEAFF.

This sequence joins TRBV28 and TRBJ1-2, with 8 bases that match TRBD1. V was pared by 2 bases and J by 6 bases, with 11 bases of the junction left unmatched. Per germline, CDR1 MDHEN and CDR2 SYDVKM. This CDR3 has 16 amino acids. DNA for the CDR3: TGTGCCAGCAGTTTACTCCAAGGACAGGGTTCGCATGGCTACACCTTC. Amino acids: CASSLLQGQGSHGYTF.

The chain employs TRBV19 and TRBJ1-1; D gene ambiguous. The germline V gene has CDR1 LNHDA and CDR2 SQIVND (reference sequence). The CDR3 has 14 amino acids. Between the trimmed V and J ends, which lost 3 bases and 1 base, there was a span of 9 bases. CDR3 in amino acids: CASSIPGRNTEAFF. As DNA, the CDR3 is TGTGCCAGTAGTATCCCGGGGAGGAACACTGAAGCTTTCTTT. The full variable domain, completed using reference TRBV19 and TRBJ1-1, is DGGITQSPKYLFRKEGQNVTLSCEQNLNHDAMYWYRQDPGQGLRLIYYSQIVNDFQKGDIAEGYSVSREKKESFPLTVTSAQKNPTAFYLCASSIPGRNTEAFFGQGTRLTVV.

V is TRBV18 and J is TRBJ2-7, with no clear D. V was shortened by 3 bases and J by 5 bases, with 14 bases between the two germline ends. There are 14 residues in the CDR3. Germline-derived CDR1 and CDR2 are KGHSH and LQKENI. CDR3 amino acids: CASSPQQTNDEQYF. DNA for the CDR3: TGTGCCAGCTCACCGCAACAAACTAATGACGAGCAGTACTTC.

The chain is built from TRBV30 and TRBJ2-7, with unresolved D. The CDR3 runs to 8 residues. CDR1 and CDR2 (germline): GTSNPN, SVGIG (reference sequence). Trimming removed 8 bases from V and 5 bases from J, with 4 bases in between. CDR3 nucleotide sequence: TGTGCCGTCAACGAGCAGTACTTC. As protein: CAVNEQYF.

The chain carries TRBV4-2 and TRBJ2-2; a weak D match, TRBD1 (5 bases). The CDR3 runs 18 residues. V lost 0 bases and J 3 bases, leaving 17 bases between the germline ends. The V gene's germline CDR1 is LGHNA and CDR2 YNFKEQ. CDR3 sequence reads: CASSQELKDTSYTGELFF. The CDR3 DNA reads as TGTGCCAGCAGCCAAGAATTAAAGGACACCTCGTACACCGGGGAGCTGTTTTTT.

The J gene is TRBJ2-1, the V gene TRBV6-1; D not certain. The V gene's germline CDR1 is MNHNS and CDR2 SASEGT. This CDR3 contains 13 residues. The V end was cut by 4 bases, the J end by 6 bases, with 10 bases between. The chain's CDR3 is CASSVSRINEQFF. As DNA, the CDR3 is TGTGCCAGCAGTGTTTCTAGAATCAATGAGCAGTTCTTC.

This chain connects TRBV19 to TRBJ1-1, with D unresolved. V was trimmed by 1 base and J by 4 bases, leaving 13 bases between them. Per the germline V gene, CDR1 is LNHDA and CDR2 is SQIVND (reference sequence). CDR3 length: 15 amino acids. CDR3 in DNA: TGTGCCAGTAGTATAGCGGGAGCGAGTGGCACTGAAGCTTTCTTT. Encoded protein: CASSIAGASGTEAFF.

The rearrangement joins TRBV7-2 to TRBJ1-5; D might be TRBD1 (5 bases). Trimming removed 5 bases at V and 5 bases at J, with 19 bases between. CDR3 length: 16 residues. CDR1 is SGHTA, CDR2 FQGNSA, per germline. The DNA of the CDR3 is TGTGCCAGCAGCCCCACTTCGTCGGCAGGGTATCAGCCCCAGCATTTT. It encodes CASSPTSSAGYQPQHF.

V usage is TRBV6-5 and J usage is TRBJ2-7; D call uncertain. This CDR3 comprises 13 residues. The V end was cut by 6 bases, the J end by 2 bases, with 11 bases between. The V gene's germline CDR1 is MNHEY and CDR2 SVGAGI. CDR3 sequence: CASSPFGPYEQYF. As DNA, the CDR3 is TGTGCCAGCAGCCCCTTTGGGCCCTACGAGCAGTACTTC.

The rearrangement joins TRBV10-1 to TRBJ2-5, with a tentative D call TRBD2 (5 bases). Germline V gene lookup returns CDR1 WNHNN and CDR2 SYGVQD (reference sequence). Trimming took 4 bases from V and 3 from J, leaving 9 bases between them. The CDR3 is 13 residues long. The chain's CDR3 is CASSVKAEETQYF. In DNA form, the CDR3 reads TGCGCCAGCAGTGTGAAAGCGGAAGAGACCCAGTACTTC.

This chain joins TRBV7-7 and TRBJ2-7; TRBD1 is a possible D gene (6 bases). Germline-derived CDR1 and CDR2 are SSHAT and FNYEAQ (reference sequence). The CDR3 totals 14 residues. Trimming removed 3 bases at V and 2 bases at J, with 11 bases between. CDR3 residues: CASSFTGQAYEQYF. As DNA, the CDR3 is TGTGCCAGCAGCTTTACGGGACAAGCCTACGAGCAGTACTTC.

The chain has TRBV19 and TRBJ2-7; maybe TRBD1 (6 bases). Germline V gene sequence: CDR1 LNHDA, CDR2 SQIVND (reference sequence). Trimming cost V 5 bases and J 4 bases, with 9 bases left between them. CDR3 length equals 12 residues. The chain's CDR3 is CASSAQGYEQYF. The DNA of the CDR3 is TGTGCCAGTAGTGCGCAGGGGTACGAGCAGTACTTC.

The J gene is TRBJ1-1, the V gene TRBV5-5, with 7 bases matching TRBD1. Germline V lookup: CDR1 SGHKS, CDR2 YYEKEE (reference sequence). The CDR3 sequence is 14 residues long. V dropped 1 base and J dropped 1; count of bases not matched to a gene: 1. CDR3: CASSLWTGNTEAFF. CDR3 in DNA: TGTGCCAGCAGCTTGTGGACAGGGAACACTGAAGCTTTCTTT.

This chain connects TRBV18 to TRBJ2-7, with TRBD1 matching over 7 bases. The V gene's germline CDR1 is KGHSH and CDR2 LQKENI. The CDR3 contains 15 residues. V gave up 1 base and J gave up 2 bases; unmatched junction bases: 5. CDR3 sequence reads: CASSPRQGNPYEQYF. The CDR3 DNA follows: TGTGCCAGCTCACCACGACAGGGTAACCCCTACGAGCAGTACTTC. The whole variable domain, remainder taken from reference TRBV18 and TRBJ2-7, is NAGVMQNPRHLVRRRGQEARLRCSPMKGHSHVYWYRQLPEEGLKFMVYLQKENIIDESGMPKERFSAEFPKEGPSILRIQQVVRGDSAAYFCASSPRQGNPYEQYFGPGTRLTVT.

As for this clone: Other DNA sequences of this sample code for an identical CDR3. The chain uses TRBV7-9 and TRBJ1-5, with 7 bases identical to TRBD1. J lost 3 bases, V lost 5 bases, and 4 bases had no gene match. Germline V gene sequence: CDR1 SEHNR, CDR2 FQNEAQ (reference sequence). The length of the CDR3 is 14 residues. The CDR3 region is CASSLQGINQPQHF. In nucleotides, the CDR3 is TGTGCCAGCAGCCTACAGGGGATCAATCAGCCCCAGCATTTT.

The rearrangement links TRBV28 to TRBJ2-7; TRBD2 is a possible D gene (6 bases). The V gene lost 3 bases and the J gene lost 4 bases, with 13 bases spanning the gap. Germline-derived CDR1 and CDR2 are MDHEN and SYDVKM. This CDR3 is 14 amino acids long. The CDR3, as DNA: TGTGCCAGCAGTTTCACCAGGGCGGGGTACGAGCAGTACTTC. Protein: CASSFTRAGYEQYF.

This sequence joins TRBV5-4 and TRBJ2-1; D is perhaps TRBD2 (5 bases). The V and J ends lost 0 bases and 8 bases respectively, with 15 bases between them. The germline gives CDR1 SGHNT, CDR2 YYREEE (reference sequence). The CDR3 length is 15 residues. CDR3 sequence (DNA): TGTGCCAGCAGCTTGGTCCCCGGGGTGGTCCATGAGCAGTTCTTC. Protein product: CASSLVPGVVHEQFF.

The chain carries TRBV18 and TRBJ1-4; D not resolved. The V end lost 3 bases, the J end lost 7 bases, and 12 bases lay between the germline ends. In germline, CDR1 is KGHSH, CDR2 LQKENI. The CDR3 extends over 14 amino acids. The CDR3 DNA reads TGTGCCAGCTCACCTGCGGGGATCGGTGAAAAACTGTTTTTT. Translated, it gives CASSPAGIGEKLFF.

This clone appeared a single time. This chain joins TRBV11-3 and TRBJ2-1, with D possibly TRBD2 on 6 matching bases. The CDR3 loop spans 13 amino acids. The germline gives CDR1 SGHNT, CDR2 YENEEA. V was shortened by 3 bases and J by 6 bases, with 9 bases between the two germline ends. CDR3 sequence: CASSFGGTNEQFF. Written as DNA, the CDR3 is TGTGCCAGCAGCTTCGGCGGGACCAATGAGCAGTTCTTC.